This paragraph reports one T cell receptor (beta chain). Its antigen is not identified. Construction of TCR beta libraries was performed using quantitative 5'-RACE with molecular barcodes. TCRdb reprocessed the 5' RACE reads via MiXCR and lists one record per CDR3 protein. This sample has about 700,000 distinct CDR3 sequences, with under 20% found just once. These data come from a study of CD8 T cells in ankylosing spondylitis. Study outcomes and limitations: A TCR beta motif made of several highly homologous variants seemed typical of ankylosing spondylitis blood. Reportedly, disease-linked clones are significantly enriched in ankylosing spondylitis patients' matched synovial fluid. With a CD8+ phenotype, disease-linked clones were relatively rare in peripheral blood. Past research had described some motif variants in reactive arthritis synovial fluid and blood.

The CDR3 extends over 17 amino acids. CDR1 is LNHNV and CDR2 is YYDKDF in the germline V gene (reference sequence). The V segment lost 3 bases and the J segment 8 bases; nucleotides outside the gene matches: 7. The sequence was collected from a male donor with ankylosing spondylitis. The genes are TRBV15 and TRBJ2-1; 16 bases are shared with TRBD2. The sample consisted of blood, either unsorted or a sorted T cell fraction (not recorded which). CDR3 region: CATSRAGGTSGRDEQFF. The CDR3 DNA is TGTGCCACCAGCAGGGCCGGTGGGACTAGCGGGAGGGATGAGCAGTTCTTC. The entire variable domain, with the rest obtained from reference TRBV15 and TRBJ2-1, is as follows: DAMVIQNPRYQVTQFGKPVTLSCSQTLNHNVMYWYQQKSSQAPKLLFHYYDKDFNNEADTPDNFQSRRPNTSFCFLDIRSPGLGDTAMYLCATSRAGGTSGRDEQFFGPGTRLTVL.